This TCR beta chain was found in a study of T cells in Graves' hyperthyroidism and ophthalmopathy. The CDR3 is made up of 12 amino acids. Germline lookup yields CDR1 MGHDK and CDR2 SYGVNS. The V end lost 4 bases, the J end lost 7 bases, and 11 bases lay between the germline ends. Amplified TCR beta CDR3 regions derived from RNA transcripts. The primer set for the first-round RT-PCR of the TCR CDR3 was HTBI. TCRdb re-derived calls from the multiplex PCR reads in MiXCR, one entry per CDR3 protein. The sample records around 580,000 distinct CDR3 sequences, more than 45% being singletons. Study outcomes and limitations: Median prediction lead before ophthalmopathy onset was roughly 6 months with the model. Within blood appeared most thyroid clonotypes that had expanded above 0.001. Through a model of 13 V-J features, ophthalmopathy was separated from stable hyperthyroidism.

A note on this clonotype: Its antigen is unidentified.

J is TRBJ2-7 and V is TRBV25-1; D perhaps matches TRBD2 (6 bases). Sequences were obtained from peripheral blood or thyroid tissue (not recorded which). The receptor comes from a woman younger than 30 with Graves' hyperthyroidism. As DNA, the CDR3 is TGTGCCAGCAGTGTCTCTGGGAGGGAGCAGTACTTC. This encodes CASSVSGREQYF.